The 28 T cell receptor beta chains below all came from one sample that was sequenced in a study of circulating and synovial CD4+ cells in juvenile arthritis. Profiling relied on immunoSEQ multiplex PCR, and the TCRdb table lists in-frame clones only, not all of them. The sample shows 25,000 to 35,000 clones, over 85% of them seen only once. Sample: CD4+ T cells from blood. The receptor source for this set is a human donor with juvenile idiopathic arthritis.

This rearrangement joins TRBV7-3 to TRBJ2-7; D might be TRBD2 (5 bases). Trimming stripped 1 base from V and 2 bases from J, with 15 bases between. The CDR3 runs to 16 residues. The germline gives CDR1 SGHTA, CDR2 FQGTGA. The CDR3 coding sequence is TGTGCCAGCAGCTTAAGGCCCGGGATGGGGACCTACGAGCAGTACTTC. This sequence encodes CASSLRPGMGTYEQYF.

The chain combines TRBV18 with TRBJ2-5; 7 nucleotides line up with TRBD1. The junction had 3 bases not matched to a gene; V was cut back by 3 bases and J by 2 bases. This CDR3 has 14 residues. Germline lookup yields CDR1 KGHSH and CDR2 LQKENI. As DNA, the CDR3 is TGTGCCAGCTCACCCGGGACAGATCAAGAGACCCAGTACTTC. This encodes CASSPGTDQETQYF.

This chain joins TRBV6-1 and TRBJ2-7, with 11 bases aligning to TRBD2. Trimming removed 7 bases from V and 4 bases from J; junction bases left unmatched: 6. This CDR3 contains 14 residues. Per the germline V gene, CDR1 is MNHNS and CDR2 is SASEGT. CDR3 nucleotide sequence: TGTGCCAGCACCCCGGGACTAGCGGATTACGAGCAGTACTTC. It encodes CASTPGLADYEQYF.

The CDR3 bases are TGTGCCAGTAGGCCCGACAGACTGTCCTACAATGAGCAGTTCTTC. Translating gives CASRPDRLSYNEQFF. V is TRBV19 and J is TRBJ2-1; possible D gene TRBD1, 5 bases. CDR3 length: 15 amino acids. Trimming took 6 bases from V and 1 from J, leaving 13 bases between them. The germline V gene encodes CDR1 LNHDA and CDR2 SQIVND (reference sequence).

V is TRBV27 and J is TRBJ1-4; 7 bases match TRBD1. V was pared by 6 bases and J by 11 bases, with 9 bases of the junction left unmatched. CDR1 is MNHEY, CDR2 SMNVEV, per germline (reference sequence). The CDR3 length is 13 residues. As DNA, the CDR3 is TGTGCCAGCAGCCTAGGGACAGCCAGGAAACTGTTTTTT. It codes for CASSLGTARKLFF.

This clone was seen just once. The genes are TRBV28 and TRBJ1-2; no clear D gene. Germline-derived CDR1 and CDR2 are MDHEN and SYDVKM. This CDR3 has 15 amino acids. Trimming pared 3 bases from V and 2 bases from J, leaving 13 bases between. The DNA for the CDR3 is TGTGCCAGCAGTTTGCCCCAGTACAACAACTATGGCTACACCTTC. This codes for CASSLPQYNNYGYTF.

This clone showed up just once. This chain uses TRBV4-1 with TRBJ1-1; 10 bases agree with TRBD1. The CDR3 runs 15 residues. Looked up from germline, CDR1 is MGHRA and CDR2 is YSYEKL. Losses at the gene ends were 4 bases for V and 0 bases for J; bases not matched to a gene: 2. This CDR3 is CASSLGQGMNTEAFF. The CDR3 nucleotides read TGCGCCAGCAGCCTGGGACAGGGGATGAACACTGAAGCTTTCTTT.

The CDR3 coding sequence is TGTGCCATCGGCGGGACTAGCGGGACTAGCACAGATACGCAGTATTTT. Translation: CAIGGTSGTSTDTQYF. This chain links TRBV10-3 with TRBJ2-3; 13 positions agree with TRBD2. Trimming took 8 bases from V and 0 from J; bases not matched to a gene: 5. This CDR3 has 16 residues. Germline V gene data show CDR1 as ENHRY and CDR2 as SYGVKD.

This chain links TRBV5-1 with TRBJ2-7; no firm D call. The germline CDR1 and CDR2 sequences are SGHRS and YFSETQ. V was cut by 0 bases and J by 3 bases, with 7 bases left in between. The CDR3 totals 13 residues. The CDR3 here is CASSLAPGYEQYF. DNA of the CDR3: TGCGCCAGCAGCTTGGCTCCAGGCTACGAGCAGTACTTC. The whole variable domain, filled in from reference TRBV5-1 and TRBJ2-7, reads KAGVTQTPRYLIKTRGQQVTLSCSPISGHRSVSWYQQTPGQGLQFLFEYFSETQRNKGNFPGRFSGRQFSNSRSEMNVSTLELGDSALYLCASSLAPGYEQYFGPGTRLTVT.

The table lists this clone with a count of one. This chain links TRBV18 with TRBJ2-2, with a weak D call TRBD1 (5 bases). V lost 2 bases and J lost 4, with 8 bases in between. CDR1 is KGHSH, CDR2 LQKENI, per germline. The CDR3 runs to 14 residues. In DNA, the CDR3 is TGTGCCAGCTCACCATTGACAGTCACCGGGGAGCTGTTTTTT. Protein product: CASSPLTVTGELFF.

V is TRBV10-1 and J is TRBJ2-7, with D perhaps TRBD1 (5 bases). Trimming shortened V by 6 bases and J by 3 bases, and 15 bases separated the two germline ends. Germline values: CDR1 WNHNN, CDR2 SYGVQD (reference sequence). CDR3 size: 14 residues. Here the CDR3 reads CASSRQGKIYEQYF. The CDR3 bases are TGCGCCAGCAGCCGGCAGGGCAAAATCTACGAGCAGTACTTC.

CDR3 DNA sequence: TGTGCCAGCAGCTTAAATGCGGCGGGAGATGGCGGGGAGCTGTTTTTT. Translating it yields CASSLNAAGDGGELFF. The chain uses TRBV7-2 and TRBJ2-2; 7 bases line up with TRBD2. Trimming at V came to 2 bases and at J to 7 bases, leaving 10 bases not matched to a gene. Germline CDR1 reads SGHTA; CDR2 reads FQGNSA. The CDR3 length is 16 residues.

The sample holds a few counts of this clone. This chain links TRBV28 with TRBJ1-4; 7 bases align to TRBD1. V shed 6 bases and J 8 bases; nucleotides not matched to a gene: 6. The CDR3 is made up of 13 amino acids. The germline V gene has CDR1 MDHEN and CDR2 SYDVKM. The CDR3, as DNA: TGTGCCAGCAGGAGGGGGCACAGAGAAAAACTGTTTTTT. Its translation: CASRRGHREKLFF.

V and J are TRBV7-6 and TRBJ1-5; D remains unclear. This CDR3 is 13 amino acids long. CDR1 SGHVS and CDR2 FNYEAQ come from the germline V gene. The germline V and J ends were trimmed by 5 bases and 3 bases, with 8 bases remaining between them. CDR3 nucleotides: TGTGCCAGCAGCCCGTTAAACAATCAGCCCCAGCATTTT. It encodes CASSPLNNQPQHF.

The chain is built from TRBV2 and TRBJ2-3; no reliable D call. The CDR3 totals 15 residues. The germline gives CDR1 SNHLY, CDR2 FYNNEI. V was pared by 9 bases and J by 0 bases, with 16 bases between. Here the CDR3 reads CARELDLNSTDTQYF. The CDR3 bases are TGTGCCAGAGAGCTAGACCTTAATAGCACAGATACGCAGTATTTT.

CDR3 nucleotides: TGTGCCAGCAGCGGGCTAGCGGATCGGGGCAATGAGCAGTTCTTC. Protein sequence: CASSGLADRGNEQFF. The J gene is TRBJ2-1, the V gene TRBV9; TRBD2 agrees at 7 bases. Germline CDR1 reads SGDLS; CDR2 reads YYNGEE. The CDR3 is made up of 15 amino acids. Trimming at V came to 3 bases and at J to 6 bases, leaving 9 bases not matched to a gene.

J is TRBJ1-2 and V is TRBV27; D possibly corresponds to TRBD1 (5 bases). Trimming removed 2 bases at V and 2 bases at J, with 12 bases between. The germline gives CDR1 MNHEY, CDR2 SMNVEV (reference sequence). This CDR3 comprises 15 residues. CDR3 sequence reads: CASSLGGARNYGYTF. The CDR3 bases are TGTGCCAGCAGTTTAGGCGGGGCCCGAAACTATGGCTACACCTTC.

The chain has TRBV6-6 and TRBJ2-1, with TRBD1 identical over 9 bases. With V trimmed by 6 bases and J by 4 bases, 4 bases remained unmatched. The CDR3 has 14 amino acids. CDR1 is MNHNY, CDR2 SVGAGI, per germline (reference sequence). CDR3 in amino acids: CASRGQGKYNEQFF. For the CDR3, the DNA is TGTGCCAGCAGGGGACAGGGCAAATACAATGAGCAGTTCTTC.

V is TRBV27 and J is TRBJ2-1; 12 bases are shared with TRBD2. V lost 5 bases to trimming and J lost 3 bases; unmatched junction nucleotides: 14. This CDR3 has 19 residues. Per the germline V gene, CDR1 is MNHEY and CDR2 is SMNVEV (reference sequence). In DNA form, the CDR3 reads TGTGCCAGCAGTCTAGGGGTACTAGCGGGAGGACTAAACTACAATGAGCAGTTCTTC. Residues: CASSLGVLAGGLNYNEQFF.

Here the CDR3 reads CASSLGTEFGYTF. CDR3 DNA: TGTGCCAGCAGCTTGGGGACAGAATTCGGCTACACCTTC. V usage is TRBV11-2 and J usage is TRBJ1-2, with TRBD1 matching 7 bases. CDR1 and CDR2 from the germline V gene are SGHAT and FQNNGV. The length of the CDR3 is 13 residues. Trimming removed 3 bases from V and 8 bases from J; junction bases left unmatched: 6.

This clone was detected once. The CDR3 here is CASSLGTTSNYGYTF. Written as DNA, the CDR3 is TGCGCCAGCAGCTTGGGAACGACTTCCAACTATGGCTACACCTTC. This rearrangement joins TRBV5-1 to TRBJ1-2, with D uncertain. Per germline, CDR1 SGHRS and CDR2 YFSETQ. The CDR3 contains 15 residues. V was cut by 0 bases and J by 2 bases, with 11 bases left in between.

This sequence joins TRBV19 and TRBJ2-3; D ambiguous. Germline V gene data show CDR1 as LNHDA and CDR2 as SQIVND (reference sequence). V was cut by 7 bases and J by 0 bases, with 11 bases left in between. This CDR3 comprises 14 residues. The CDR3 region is CASTRGSSTDTQYF. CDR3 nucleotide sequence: TGTGCCAGTACCCGTGGCTCTAGCACAGATACGCAGTATTTT.

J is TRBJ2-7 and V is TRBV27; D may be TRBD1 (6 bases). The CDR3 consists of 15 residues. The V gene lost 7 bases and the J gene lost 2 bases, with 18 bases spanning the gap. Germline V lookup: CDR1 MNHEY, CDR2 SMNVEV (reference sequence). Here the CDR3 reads CASNSMTGETYEQYF. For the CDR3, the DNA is TGTGCCAGCAACTCAATGACAGGCGAAACCTACGAGCAGTACTTC.

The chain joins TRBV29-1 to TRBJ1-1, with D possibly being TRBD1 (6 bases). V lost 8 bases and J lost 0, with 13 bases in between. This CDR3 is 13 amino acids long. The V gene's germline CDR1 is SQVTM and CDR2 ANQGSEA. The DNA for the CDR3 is TGCAGCACCGGACAGACATTGAACACTGAAGCTTTCTTT. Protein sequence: CSTGQTLNTEAFF.

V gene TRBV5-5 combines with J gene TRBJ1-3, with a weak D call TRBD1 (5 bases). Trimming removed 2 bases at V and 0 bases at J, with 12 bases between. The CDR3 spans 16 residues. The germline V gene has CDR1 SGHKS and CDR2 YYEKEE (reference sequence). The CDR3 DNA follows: TGTGCCAGCAGCTTACGGGGGGGTAGCTCTGGAAACACCATATATTTT. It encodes CASSLRGGSSGNTIYF.

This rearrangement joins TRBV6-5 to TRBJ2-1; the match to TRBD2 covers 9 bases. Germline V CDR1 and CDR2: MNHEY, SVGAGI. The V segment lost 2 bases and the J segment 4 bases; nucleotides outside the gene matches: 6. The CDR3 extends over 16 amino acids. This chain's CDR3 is CASSYDSGRGYNEQFF. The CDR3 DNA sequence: TGTGCCAGCAGTTACGATAGCGGGAGAGGGTACAATGAGCAGTTCTTC.

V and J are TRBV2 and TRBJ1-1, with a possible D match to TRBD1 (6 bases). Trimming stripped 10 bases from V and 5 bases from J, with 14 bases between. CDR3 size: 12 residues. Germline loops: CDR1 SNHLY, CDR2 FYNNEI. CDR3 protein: CATGQGSTEAFF. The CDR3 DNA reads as TGTGCCACCGGTCAGGGGAGTACTGAAGCTTTCTTT.

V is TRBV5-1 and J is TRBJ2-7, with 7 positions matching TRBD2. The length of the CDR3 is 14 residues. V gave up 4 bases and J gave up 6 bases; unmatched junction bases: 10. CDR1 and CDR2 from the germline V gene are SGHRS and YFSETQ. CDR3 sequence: CASSRIGSGSEQYF. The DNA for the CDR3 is TGCGCCAGCAGCCGGATCGGTAGCGGGTCCGAGCAGTACTTC.